A selection of T cell receptor beta chains follows, all from one sample in a study of technical replicates of blood from several donors. The assay was immunoSEQ multiplex PCR, and TCRdb's table has in-frame clones only and misses some. The sample has tens of thousands of clones, about 94% seen once. The source material was T cells isolated from PBMCs. The receptors were sampled from a human donor in good health. The CDR3 runs from the conserved cysteine through the conserved F or W. D genes are given only for firm matches. Part of the rows lack a size; the others show once, few, many or a class for expanded clones.

CDR3 DNA,CDR3 protein,V gene,clone size,D gene,J gene
TGCGCCAGCAGCCCTGGACTAGCGGGAGGAGGGAACATTCAGTACTTC,CASSPGLAGGGNIQYF,TRBV5-1,NA,TRBD2,TRBJ2-4
TGTGCCAGCAGTGCAGGAGGCACTGAAGCTTTCTTT,CASSAGGTEAFF,TRBV2,few,NA,TRBJ1-1
TGTGCCAGCAGCCTACAGGGGGGCAATCAGCCCCAGCATTTT,CASSLQGGNQPQHF,TRBV7-9,NA,TRBD1,TRBJ1-5
TGTGCCAGTAGTCAACAGGGGAGAGGAAACACCATATATTTT,CASSQQGRGNTIYF,TRBV19,NA,TRBD1,TRBJ1-3
TGTGCCAGCAGTCCTAGGACTAGCGGGAGCCAAAATACGCAGTATTTT,CASSPRTSGSQNTQYF,TRBV28,few,TRBD2,TRBJ2-3
TGTGCCAGCAGCGTAGCCGGGACTAGGAAGCAGTATTTT,CASSVAGTRKQYF,TRBV9,NA,TRBD2,TRBJ2-3
TGTGCCACCAGCAGAGATCGACGAGGTTACTATGGCTACACCTTC,CATSRDRRGYYGYTF,TRBV15,NA,NA,TRBJ1-2
TGTGCCAGCAGTGCAGAGGGCAATCAGCCCCAGCATTTT,CASSAEGNQPQHF,TRBV6-4,NA,NA,TRBJ1-5
TGTGCCAGCAACATAGCGGTCGGGGAGCTGTTTTTT,CASNIAVGELFF,TRBV2,NA,NA,TRBJ2-2
TGCGCCAGCAGCTTGGTACAGAACTATGGCTACACCTTC,CASSLVQNYGYTF,TRBV5-1,NA,NA,TRBJ1-2
TGCGCCAGCAGCTTACGACAGGGGTCCAATGAGCAGTTCTTC,CASSLRQGSNEQFF,TRBV5-1,NA,TRBD1,TRBJ2-1
TGTGCCAGCAGTTTCTGGCCGATGAACACTGAAGCTTTCTTT,CASSFWPMNTEAFF,TRBV6-5,NA,NA,TRBJ1-1
TGTGCCTGGAGTTCATACACAGGCGGCTACACCTTC,CAWSSYTGGYTF,TRBV30,once,NA,TRBJ1-2
TGTGCCACCGCGCCGGGACTTTCCACAGATACGCAGTATTTT,CATAPGLSTDTQYF,TRBV15,NA,NA,TRBJ2-3
TGTGCCAGCAGTTACTCGACAGGGGCGAGCACTGAAGCTTTCTTT,CASSYSTGASTEAFF,TRBV6-5,NA,TRBD1,TRBJ1-1
TGCGCCAGCAGCCAACGACAGATCAATCAGCCCCAGCATTTT,CASSQRQINQPQHF,TRBV4-1,NA,NA,TRBJ1-5
TGTGCCAGCAGACTAGTGGGGGAGACCCAGTACTTC,CASRLVGETQYF,TRBV6-1,NA,NA,TRBJ2-5
TGTGCCAGTAGTCTACTAGCGGTTGCCTCCTACAATGAGCAGTTCTTC,CASSLLAVASYNEQFF,TRBV19,NA,TRBD2,TRBJ2-1
TGTGCCAGCAGGCTAGCGGGAGGGAGCTCCTACAATGAGCAGTTCTTC,CASRLAGGSSYNEQFF,TRBV2,NA,TRBD2,TRBJ2-1
TGTGCCTGTCCGACTAGCGGGAGTTCTTACGAGCAGTACTTC,CACPTSGSSYEQYF,TRBV30,NA,TRBD2,TRBJ2-7
TGCGCCAGCAGTCCTCTAGACAATGAGCAGTTCTTC,CASSPLDNEQFF,TRBV5-1,NA,NA,TRBJ2-1
TGTGCCACCAGCAGTTCCCCTCCGGCGGGGTTCTACAATGAGCAGTTCTTC,CATSSSPPAGFYNEQFF,TRBV15,NA,NA,TRBJ2-1
TGTGCCAGCAGCTTAGAGGACTACTACAATGAGCAGTTCTTC,CASSLEDYYNEQFF,TRBV11-2,NA,NA,TRBJ2-1
TGTGCCAGCAGCTTACTAGCACCAGGATACGAGCAGTACTTC,CASSLLAPGYEQYF,TRBV7-3,once,NA,TRBJ2-7
TGCGCCAGCAGCTGGACAGGGGCAGAGACCCAGTACTTC,CASSWTGAETQYF,TRBV5-1,NA,TRBD1,TRBJ2-5
TGCAGCGTTGTCATCCGGGATCGCTACGAGCAGTACTTC,CSVVIRDRYEQYF,TRBV29-1,NA,NA,TRBJ2-7
TGTGCCAGCAGTCCCAAGGACAGGTTTAATGAAAAACTGTTTTTT,CASSPKDRFNEKLFF,TRBV2,NA,TRBD1,TRBJ1-4
TGTGCCAGCAGTCACTCCTACGAGCAGTACTTC,CASSHSYEQYF,TRBV28,NA,NA,TRBJ2-7